Listed below are T cell receptor beta chains from one sample, sequenced in a study of human T cells and chemical hapten exposure. TCRdb redid the calling of the RACE reads with MiXCR, one entry per CDR3 protein. Of just under 60,000 distinct CDR3 sequences detected, 9.5% to 15% appear once; the ten largest clones hold 2.4%. Sequencing was performed on whole blood, taken in connection with sensitization to the hapten diphenylcyclopropenone (DPC). Receptor source: a young man with alopecia areata. Some clones in this sample may be carry-over from other donors' samples. The conserved cysteine and the conserved F or W are not part of the CDR3 here.

>TRBV6-2/TRBV6-3
ASTRGMSNQPQH
>TRBV5-1
ASKSLGRGNYNEQF
>TRBV2
ASSWGTAQPQH
>TRBV7-3
ASSLGGGVTYEQY
>TRBV20-1
SADPRGLGETQY
>TRBV5-8
ASSLVQGR
>TRBV20-1
SGGQGRYEQY
>TRBV13
ASSPQSAGDNEQF
>TRBV19
ASSLTGGSYNEQF
>TRBV6-4
ANQAGYYEQF
>TRBV12-3/TRBV12-4
ASSPYSSNQPQH
>TRBV6-6
ASRTGDQPQH
>TRBV7-9
ASSPQKGAGNYEQY